This TCR beta chain was profiled in a study of cytomegalovirus exposure and HLA in healthy donors. Germline V gene sequence: CDR1 LNHDA, CDR2 SQIVND (reference sequence). Germline trimming cut 9 bases from V and 0 bases from J; bases unmatched to any gene: 6. CDR3 length: 15 residues. PCR amplification relied on 60 Vbeta primers (plus 13 Jbeta primers). As processed by the authors: Among the unique TCR beta chains that a later analysis counted, about 84 million in all, about 11 million were shared. Data came from immunoSEQ multiplex PCR; TCRdb stores just in-frame clones and leaves some out. V, J and clone size are those of that table, while D and trimming were read from the DNA. Of 90,000 to 120,000 clones in the sample, around three quarters are singletons; the top ten hold roughly 2.5%.

The source material was PBMCs. The sequence was collected from a man aged 45-60 years in good health and CMV-seropositive. V usage is TRBV19 and J usage is TRBJ2-3; 10 bases align to TRBD1. The CDR3 sequence is CASRDRGFSTDTQYF. CDR3 nucleotides: TGTGCCAGCCGGGACAGGGGCTTTAGCACAGATACGCAGTATTTT.